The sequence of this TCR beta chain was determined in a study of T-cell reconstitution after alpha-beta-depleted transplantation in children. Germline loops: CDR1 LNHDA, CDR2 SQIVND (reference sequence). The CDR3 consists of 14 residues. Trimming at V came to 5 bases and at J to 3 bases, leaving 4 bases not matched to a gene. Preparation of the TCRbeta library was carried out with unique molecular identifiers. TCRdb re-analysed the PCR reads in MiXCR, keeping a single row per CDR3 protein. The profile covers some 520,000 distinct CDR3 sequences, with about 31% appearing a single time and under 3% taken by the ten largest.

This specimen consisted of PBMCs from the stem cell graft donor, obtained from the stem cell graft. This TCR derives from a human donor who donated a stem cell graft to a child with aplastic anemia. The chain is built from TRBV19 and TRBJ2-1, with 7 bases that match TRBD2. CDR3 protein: CASSQSGIYNEQFF. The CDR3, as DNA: TGTGCCAGTAGTCAGAGCGGGATCTACAATGAGCAGTTCTTC.